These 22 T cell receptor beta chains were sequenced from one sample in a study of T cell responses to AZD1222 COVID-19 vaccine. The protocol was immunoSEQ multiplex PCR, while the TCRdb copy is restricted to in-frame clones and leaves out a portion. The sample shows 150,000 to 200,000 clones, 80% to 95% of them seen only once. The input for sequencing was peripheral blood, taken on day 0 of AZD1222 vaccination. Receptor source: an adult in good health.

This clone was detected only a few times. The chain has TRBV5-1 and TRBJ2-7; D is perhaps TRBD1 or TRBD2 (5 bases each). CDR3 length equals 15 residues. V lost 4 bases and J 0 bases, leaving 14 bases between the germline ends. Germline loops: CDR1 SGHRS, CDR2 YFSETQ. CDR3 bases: TGCGCCAGCAGCCGGGGCATAGGGCCCTCCTACGAGCAGTACTTC. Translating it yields CASSRGIGPSYEQYF.

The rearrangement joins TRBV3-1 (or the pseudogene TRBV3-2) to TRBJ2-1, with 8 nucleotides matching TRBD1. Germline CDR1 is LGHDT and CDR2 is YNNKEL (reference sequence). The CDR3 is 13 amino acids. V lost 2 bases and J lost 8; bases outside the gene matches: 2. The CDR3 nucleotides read TGTGCCAGCAGCCAAAACAGGGGGGATGAGCAGTTCTTC. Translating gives CASSQNRGDEQFF.

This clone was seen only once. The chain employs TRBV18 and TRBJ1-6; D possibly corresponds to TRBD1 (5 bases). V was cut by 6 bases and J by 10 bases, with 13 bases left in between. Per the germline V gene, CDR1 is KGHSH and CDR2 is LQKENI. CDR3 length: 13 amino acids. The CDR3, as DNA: TGTGCCAGCTCTTCCGGGACTGCGTCACCCCTCCACTTT. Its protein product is CASSSGTASPLHF.

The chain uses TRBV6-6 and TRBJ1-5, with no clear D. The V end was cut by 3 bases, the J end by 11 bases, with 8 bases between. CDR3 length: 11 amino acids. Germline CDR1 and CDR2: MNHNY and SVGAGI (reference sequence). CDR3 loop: CASSYAETQHF. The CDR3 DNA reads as TGTGCCAGCAGTTATGCAGAAACCCAGCATTTT.

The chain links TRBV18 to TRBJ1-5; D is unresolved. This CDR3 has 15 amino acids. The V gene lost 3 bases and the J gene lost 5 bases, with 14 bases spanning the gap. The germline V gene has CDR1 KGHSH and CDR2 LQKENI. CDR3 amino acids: CASSPGVGRDQPQHF. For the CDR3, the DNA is TGTGCCAGCTCACCGGGTGTCGGACGGGATCAGCCCCAGCATTTT.

As DNA, the CDR3 is TGTGCCAGCAGTTACTCATTAACAGGGGACTACGAGCAGTACTTC. The encoded protein is CASSYSLTGDYEQYF. This sequence joins TRBV6-5 and TRBJ2-7; TRBD1 agrees at 7 bases. Losses at the gene ends were 0 bases for V and 3 bases for J; bases not matched to a gene: 5. Germline V gene sequence: CDR1 MNHEY, CDR2 SVGAGI. This CDR3 comprises 15 residues.

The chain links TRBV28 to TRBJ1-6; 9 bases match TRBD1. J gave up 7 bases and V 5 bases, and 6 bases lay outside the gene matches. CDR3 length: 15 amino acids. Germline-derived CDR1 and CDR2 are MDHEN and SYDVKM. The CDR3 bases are TGTGCCAGCAGTGGGTCGGGACAGGGAAATTCACCCCTCCACTTT. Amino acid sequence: CASSGSGQGNSPLHF.

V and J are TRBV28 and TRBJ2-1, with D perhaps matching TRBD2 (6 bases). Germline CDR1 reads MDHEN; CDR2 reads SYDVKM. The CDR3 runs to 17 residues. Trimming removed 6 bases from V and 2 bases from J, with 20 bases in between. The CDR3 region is CASSLHPGLRPYNEQFF. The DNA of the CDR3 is TGTGCCAGCAGCCTACACCCGGGACTGCGCCCCTACAATGAGCAGTTCTTC.

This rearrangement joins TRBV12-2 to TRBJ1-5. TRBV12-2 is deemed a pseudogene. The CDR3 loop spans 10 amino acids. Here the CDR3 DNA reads TGTGCAAGTCTCAATCAGCCCCAGCATTTT. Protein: CASLNQPQHF.

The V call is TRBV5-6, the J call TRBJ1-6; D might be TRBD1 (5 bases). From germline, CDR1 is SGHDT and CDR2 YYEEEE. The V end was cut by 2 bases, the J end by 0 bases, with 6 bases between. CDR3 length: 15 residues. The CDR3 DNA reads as TGTGCCAGCAGCTTTGACAGCTCCTATAATTCACCCCTCCACTTT. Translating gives CASSFDSSYNSPLHF.

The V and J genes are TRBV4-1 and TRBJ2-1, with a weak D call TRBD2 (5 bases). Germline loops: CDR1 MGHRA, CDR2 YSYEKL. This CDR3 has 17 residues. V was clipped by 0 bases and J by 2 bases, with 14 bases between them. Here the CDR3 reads CASSQDRGSNTYNEQFF. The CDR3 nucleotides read TGCGCCAGCAGCCAAGATCGGGGTAGCAATACCTACAATGAGCAGTTCTTC.

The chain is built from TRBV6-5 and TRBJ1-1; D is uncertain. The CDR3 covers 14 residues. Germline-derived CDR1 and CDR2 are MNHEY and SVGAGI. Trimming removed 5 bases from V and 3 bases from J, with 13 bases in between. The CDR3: CASSPLRVDTEAFF. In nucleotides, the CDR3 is TGTGCCAGCAGTCCCCTCCGTGTGGACACTGAAGCTTTCTTT.

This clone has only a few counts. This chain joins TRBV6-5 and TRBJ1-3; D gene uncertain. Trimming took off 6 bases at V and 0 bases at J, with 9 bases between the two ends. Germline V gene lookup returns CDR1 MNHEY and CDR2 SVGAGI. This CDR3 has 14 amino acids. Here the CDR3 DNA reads TGTGCCAGCAGCCTTATCTTCTCTGGAAACACCATATATTTT. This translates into CASSLIFSGNTIYF.

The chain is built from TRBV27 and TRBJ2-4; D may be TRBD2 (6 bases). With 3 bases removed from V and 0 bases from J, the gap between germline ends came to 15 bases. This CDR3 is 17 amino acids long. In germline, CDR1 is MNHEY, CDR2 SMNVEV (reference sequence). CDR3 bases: TGTGCCAGCAGTTTCCGTGGGGGGATCTTAGCCAAAAACATTCAGTACTTC. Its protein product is CASSFRGGILAKNIQYF.

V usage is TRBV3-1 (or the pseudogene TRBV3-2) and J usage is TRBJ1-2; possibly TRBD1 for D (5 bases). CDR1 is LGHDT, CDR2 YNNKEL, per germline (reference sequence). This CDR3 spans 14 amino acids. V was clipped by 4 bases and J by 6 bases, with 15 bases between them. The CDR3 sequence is CASSRSGRGDGYTF. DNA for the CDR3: TGTGCCAGCAGCCGGTCCGGACGGGGCGATGGCTACACCTTC.

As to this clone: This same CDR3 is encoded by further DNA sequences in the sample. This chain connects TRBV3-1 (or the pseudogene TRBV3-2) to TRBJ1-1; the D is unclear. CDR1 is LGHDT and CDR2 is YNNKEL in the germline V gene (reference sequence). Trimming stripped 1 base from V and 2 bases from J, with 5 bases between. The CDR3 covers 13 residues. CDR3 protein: CASSQAVNTEAFF. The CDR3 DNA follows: TGTGCCAGCAGCCAAGCGGTTAACACTGAAGCTTTCTTT.

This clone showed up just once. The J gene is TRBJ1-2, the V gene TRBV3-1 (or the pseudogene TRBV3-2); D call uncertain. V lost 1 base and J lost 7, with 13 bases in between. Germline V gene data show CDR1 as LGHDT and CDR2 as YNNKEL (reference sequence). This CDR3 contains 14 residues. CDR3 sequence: CASSQAPALGGYTF. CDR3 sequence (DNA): TGTGCCAGCAGCCAAGCCCCAGCCCTAGGTGGCTACACCTTC.

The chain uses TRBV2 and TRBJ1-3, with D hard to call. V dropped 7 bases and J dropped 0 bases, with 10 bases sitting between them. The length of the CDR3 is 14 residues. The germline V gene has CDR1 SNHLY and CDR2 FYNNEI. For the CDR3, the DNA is TGTGCCAGCATGTTCAGTTTCTCTGGAAACACCATATATTTT. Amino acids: CASMFSFSGNTIYF. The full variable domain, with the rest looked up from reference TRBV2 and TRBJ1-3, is EPEVTQTPSHQVTQMGQEVILRCVPISNHLYFYWYRQILGQKVEFLVSFYNNEISEKSEIFDDQFSVERPDGSNFTLKIRSTKLEDSAMYFCASMFSFSGNTIYFGEGSWLTVV.

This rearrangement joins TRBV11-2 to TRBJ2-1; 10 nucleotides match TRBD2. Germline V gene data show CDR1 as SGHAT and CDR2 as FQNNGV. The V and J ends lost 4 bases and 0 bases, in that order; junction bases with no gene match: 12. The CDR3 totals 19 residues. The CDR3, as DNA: TGTGCCAGCAGCTCTTTGGGACTAGCGACGATCAGCTCCTACAATGAGCAGTTCTTC. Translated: CASSSLGLATISSYNEQFF. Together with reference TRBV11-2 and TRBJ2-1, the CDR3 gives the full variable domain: EAGVAQSPRYKIIEKRQSVAFWCNPISGHATLYWYQQILGQGPKLLIQFQNNGVVDDSQLPKDRFSAERLKGVDSTLKIQPAKLEDSAVYLCASSSLGLATISSYNEQFFGPGTRLTVL.

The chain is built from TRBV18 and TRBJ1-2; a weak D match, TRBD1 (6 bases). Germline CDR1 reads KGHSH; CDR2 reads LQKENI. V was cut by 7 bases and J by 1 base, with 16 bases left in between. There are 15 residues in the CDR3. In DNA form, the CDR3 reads TGTGCCAGCTTAGCCCGCAAGGGACATAACTATGGCTACACCTTC. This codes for CASLARKGHNYGYTF.

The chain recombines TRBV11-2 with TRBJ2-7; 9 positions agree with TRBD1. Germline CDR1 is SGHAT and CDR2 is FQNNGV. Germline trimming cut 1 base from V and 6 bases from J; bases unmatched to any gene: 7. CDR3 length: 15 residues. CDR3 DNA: TGTGCCAGCAGCTTAGTTGGGGGACAGGGAGGCGAGCAGTACTTC. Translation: CASSLVGGQGGEQYF.

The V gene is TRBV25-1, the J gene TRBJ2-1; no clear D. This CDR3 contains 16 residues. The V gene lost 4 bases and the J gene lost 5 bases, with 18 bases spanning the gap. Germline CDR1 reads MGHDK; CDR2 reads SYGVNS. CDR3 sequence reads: CASSALPTVGHNEQFF. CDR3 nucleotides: TGTGCCAGCAGTGCACTCCCCACCGTGGGCCACAATGAGCAGTTCTTC.